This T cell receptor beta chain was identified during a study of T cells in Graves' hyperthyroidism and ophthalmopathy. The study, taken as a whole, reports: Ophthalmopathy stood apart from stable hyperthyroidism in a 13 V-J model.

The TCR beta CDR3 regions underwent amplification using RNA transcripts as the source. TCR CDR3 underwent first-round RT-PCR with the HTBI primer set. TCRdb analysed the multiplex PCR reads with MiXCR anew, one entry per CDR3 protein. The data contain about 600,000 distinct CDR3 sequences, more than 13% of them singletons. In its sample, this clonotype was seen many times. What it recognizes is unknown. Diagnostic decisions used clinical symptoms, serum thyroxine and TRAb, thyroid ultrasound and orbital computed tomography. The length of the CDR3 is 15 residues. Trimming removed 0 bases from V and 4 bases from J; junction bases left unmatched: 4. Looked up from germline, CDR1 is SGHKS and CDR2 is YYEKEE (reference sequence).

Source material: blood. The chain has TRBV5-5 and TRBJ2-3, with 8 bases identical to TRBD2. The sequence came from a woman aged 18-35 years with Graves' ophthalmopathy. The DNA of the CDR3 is TGTGCCAGCAGCTTGGGAGCGGGAGACCCAGATACGCAGTATTTT. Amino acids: CASSLGAGDPDTQYF. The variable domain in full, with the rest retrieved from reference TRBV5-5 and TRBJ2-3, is DAGVTQSPTHLIKTRGQQVTLRCSPISGHKSVSWYQQVLGQGPQFIFQYYEKEERGRGNFPDRFSARQFPNYSSELNVNALLLGDSALYLCASSLGAGDPDTQYFGPGTRLTVL.